A selection of T cell receptor beta chains follows, all from one sample in a study of blood T cells in healthy people across ages. TCRdb passed the 5' RACE reads through MiXCR, listing each CDR3 protein once. The sample has around 1,900,000 distinct CDR3 sequences, more than 35% seen once. The sequenced sample consisted of blood. Source of these receptors: a human donor in good health. Each CDR3 is given with its conserved first and last residue. A D gene is named only where the DNA matches it firmly. Expanded clones are given a class, and other clones once, few, many or no size at all.

j_gene: TRBJ2-2
abundance: .
v_gene: TRBV12-3/TRBV12-4
d_gene: .
CDR3nt: TGTGCCAGCAGTACTATGGGGGGTACCGGGGAGCTGTTTTTT
CDR3aa: CASSTMGGTGELFF

j_gene: TRBJ2-5
abundance: .
v_gene: TRBV20-1
d_gene: .
CDR3nt: TGCAGTGCCTCGGACAGAGTTACTGAGATCCAGTACTTC
CDR3aa: CSASDRVTEIQYF

j_gene: TRBJ2-3
abundance: .
v_gene: TRBV20-1
d_gene: .
CDR3nt: TGCAGTGCGAGCTGGGTCACGGAAGGCACAGATACGCAGTATTTT
CDR3aa: CSASWVTEGTDTQYF

j_gene: TRBJ2-5
abundance: .
v_gene: TRBV7-2
d_gene: .
CDR3nt: TGTGCCAGCAGCTCGTCGACCCGGGAACAAGAGACCCAGTACTTC
CDR3aa: CASSSSTREQETQYF

j_gene: TRBJ2-7
abundance: .
v_gene: TRBV28
d_gene: .
CDR3nt: TGTGCCAGCAGAGCCCCGACGGGATTGTGGGAGCAGTACTTC
CDR3aa: CASRAPTGLWEQYF

j_gene: TRBJ2-5
abundance: .
v_gene: TRBV28
d_gene: .
CDR3nt: TGTGCCAGCAGCCAACGGGGACCCTTGGGGAATGAGCAGTACTTC
CDR3aa: CASSQRGPLGNEQYF

j_gene: TRBJ2-3
abundance: few
v_gene: TRBV7-2
d_gene: TRBD2
CDR3nt: TGTGCCAGCAGCGAGGGACTAGACCAGTATTTT
CDR3aa: CASSEGLDQYF

j_gene: TRBJ2-6
abundance: .
v_gene: TRBV7-3
d_gene: .
CDR3nt: TGTGCCAGCAGCTTAGCTGGGACGCGCTCTGGGGCCAACGTCCTGACTTTC
CDR3aa: CASSLAGTRSGANVLTF

j_gene: TRBJ2-2
abundance: few
v_gene: TRBV7-9
d_gene: TRBD2
CDR3nt: TGTGCCAGCAGCTTAGTTCCCGGACTAGCAGTAACCGGGGAGCTGTTTTTT
CDR3aa: CASSLVPGLAVTGELFF

j_gene: TRBJ2-7
abundance: .
v_gene: TRBV9
d_gene: TRBD2
CDR3nt: TGTGCCAGCAGCGCGGGAGGGACGGTCTTCCGAGGGTACGAGCAGTACTTC
CDR3aa: CASSAGGTVFRGYEQYF

j_gene: TRBJ1-1
abundance: few
v_gene: TRBV29-1
d_gene: .
CDR3nt: TGCAGCGTTGAGGCAGCGCAGAACACTGAAGCTTTCTTT
CDR3aa: CSVEAAQNTEAFF

j_gene: TRBJ1-2
abundance: few
v_gene: TRBV4-3
d_gene: .
CDR3nt: TGCGCCAGCAGCCAAGGTGTATTCTATGGCTACACCTTC
CDR3aa: CASSQGVFYGYTF

j_gene: TRBJ1-3
abundance: few
v_gene: TRBV18
d_gene: .
CDR3nt: TGTGCCACCCAACCGGACACCAGAAACACCATATATTTT
CDR3aa: CATQPDTRNTIYF

j_gene: TRBJ1-2
abundance: few
v_gene: TRBV7-6
d_gene: .
CDR3nt: TGTGCCAGCAGCTTAGGAACGCGGGACTATGGCTACACCTTC
CDR3aa: CASSLGTRDYGYTF

j_gene: TRBJ2-3
abundance: .
v_gene: TRBV7-6
d_gene: .
CDR3nt: TGTGCCAGCAGCTTGAACCCCAGCGGCACAGATACGCAGTATTTT
CDR3aa: CASSLNPSGTDTQYF

j_gene: TRBJ2-5
abundance: .
v_gene: TRBV18
d_gene: .
CDR3nt: TGTGCCAGCTCAAAGCGGGCGGACGAAGAGACCCAGTACTTC
CDR3aa: CASSKRADEETQYF

j_gene: TRBJ2-3
abundance: .
v_gene: TRBV29-1
d_gene: TRBD1
CDR3nt: TGCAGCGTTCTGACAGGGGATCTCACAGATACGCAGTATTTT
CDR3aa: CSVLTGDLTDTQYF

j_gene: TRBJ2-7
abundance: .
v_gene: TRBV7-3
d_gene: TRBD1
CDR3nt: TGTGCCAGCAGCTACGGACAGGCGACCGAGCAGTACTTC
CDR3aa: CASSYGQATEQYF

j_gene: TRBJ1-5
abundance: .
v_gene: TRBV12-3/TRBV12-4
d_gene: .
CDR3nt: TGTGCCAGCAGTAACCAGGGAAGGGGTGATCAGCCCCAGCATTTT
CDR3aa: CASSNQGRGDQPQHF

j_gene: TRBJ1-4
abundance: few
v_gene: TRBV28
d_gene: TRBD1
CDR3nt: TGTGCCAGCAGTCCCCAAGACAGGGATGAAAAACTGTTTTTT
CDR3aa: CASSPQDRDEKLFF

j_gene: TRBJ1-1
abundance: few
v_gene: TRBV5-1
d_gene: .
CDR3nt: TGCGCCAGCAGCTTGGGGTTGGCGGACACTGAAGCTTTCTTT
CDR3aa: CASSLGLADTEAFF